The 29 T cell receptor beta chains below were found in one sample sequenced in a study of blood T cell repertoires in COVID-19. TCRdb keeps only in-frame clones here, not all; method: immunoSEQ multiplex PCR. The sample contains about 140,000 clones, approximately 86% of which appear only once. Sequencing was done on a sample of PBMCs or T cells enriched from blood (not recorded which). The receptors stem from a woman between 40 and 50 years old who had recovered from COVID-19.

The chain employs TRBV19 and TRBJ2-2, with 8 bases lining up with TRBD2. Looked up from germline, CDR1 is LNHDA and CDR2 is SQIVND (reference sequence). Trimming took 7 bases from V and 0 from J; bases not matched to a gene: 4. The CDR3 has 15 residues. The DNA for the CDR3 is TGTGCCAGTAAAGTAGCGGGGACGAACACCGGGGAGCTGTTTTTT. Translation: CASKVAGTNTGELFF. Full variable domain (rest looked up from reference TRBV19 and TRBJ2-2): DGGITQSPKYLFRKEGQNVTLSCEQNLNHDAMYWYRQDPGQGLRLIYYSQIVNDFQKGDIAEGYSVSREKKESFPLTVTSAQKNPTAFYLCASKVAGTNTGELFFGEGSRLTVL.

The chain links TRBV6-4 to TRBJ2-2; 12 nucleotides align to TRBD2. V lost 10 bases, J lost 0 bases, and 9 bases stayed unmatched. Germline V gene data show CDR1 as MRHNA and CDR2 as SNTAGT. CDR3 length equals 17 residues. DNA for the CDR3: TGTGCCACCGGGACTAGCGGGTTTCCTCCGAACACCGGGGAGCTGTTTTTT. Its protein is CATGTSGFPPNTGELFF.

This clone has only a few counts. V is TRBV19 and J is TRBJ2-3, with 14 bases matching TRBD2. The junction had 3 bases not matched to a gene; V was cut back by 4 bases and J by 3 bases. The CDR3 runs 16 residues. CDR1 is LNHDA, CDR2 SQIVND, per germline (reference sequence). CDR3 in amino acids: CASSRGLAGDTDTQYF. CDR3 in DNA: TGTGCCAGTAGTAGGGGACTAGCGGGAGATACAGATACGCAGTATTTT.

This clone occurred once. This chain links TRBV4-1 with TRBJ1-1; D not resolved. The CDR3 has 14 amino acids. Trimming removed 6 bases from V and 5 bases from J, with 16 bases in between. Germline V gene lookup returns CDR1 MGHRA and CDR2 YSYEKL. CDR3 bases: TGCGCCAGCAGGGTGGAGGGTGCGGAAACTGAAGCTTTCTTT. Amino acid sequence: CASRVEGAETEAFF.

CDR3 amino acids: CASSVNSVGNQPQHF. DNA for the CDR3: TGTGCCAGCAGTGTGAACTCTGTTGGCAATCAGCCCCAGCATTTT. The chain has TRBV2 and TRBJ1-5; D not resolved. Trimming left V 4 bases short and J 2 bases short, with 12 bases between. From germline, CDR1 is SNHLY and CDR2 FYNNEI. CDR3 length: 15 residues.

The V call is TRBV19, the J call TRBJ2-2, with D tentatively TRBD2 (5 bases). The CDR3 is 13 amino acids. V was shortened by 1 base and J by 7 bases, with 7 bases between the two germline ends. Germline loops: CDR1 LNHDA, CDR2 SQIVND (reference sequence). The CDR3 protein is CASSIVRGGELFF. DNA of the CDR3: TGTGCCAGTAGTATAGTCCGGGGCGGGGAGCTGTTTTTT.

J is TRBJ1-5 and V is TRBV7-8; D gene unclear. Trimming pared 1 base from V and 0 bases from J, leaving 13 bases between. The CDR3 totals 17 residues. Germline CDR1 SGHVS, CDR2 FQNEAQ. The CDR3 here is CASSLVDPQNSNQPQHF. In nucleotides, the CDR3 is TGTGCCAGCAGCTTAGTTGATCCCCAGAATAGCAATCAGCCCCAGCATTTT. Variable domain in full (rest from reference TRBV7-8 and TRBJ1-5): GAGVSQSPRYKVAKRGQDVALRCDPISGHVSLFWYQQALGQGPEFLTYFQNEAQLDKSGLPSDRFFAERPEGSVSTLKIQRTQQEDSAVYLCASSLVDPQNSNQPQHFGDGTRLSIL.

CDR3 in amino acids: CASSPLGQKIYEQYF. CDR3 in DNA: TGCGCCAGCAGCCCTCTCGGACAGAAGATTTACGAGCAGTACTTC. This chain connects TRBV4-1 to TRBJ2-7; perhaps TRBD1 as D (6 bases). Germline CDR1 is MGHRA and CDR2 is YSYEKL. The CDR3 length is 15 residues. V lost 4 bases to trimming and J lost 4 bases, with 17 bases between them.

This chain uses TRBV4-2 with TRBJ2-1; D is perhaps TRBD1 (5 bases). Trimming took 4 bases from V and 0 from J, leaving 10 bases between them. Germline V gene data show CDR1 as LGHNA and CDR2 as YNFKEQ. This CDR3 comprises 15 residues. Written as DNA, the CDR3 is TGTGCCAGCAGCCCCGGACAAAGCTCCTACAATGAGCAGTTCTTC. As protein: CASSPGQSSYNEQFF.

The chain employs TRBV30 and TRBJ2-5, with a weak D call TRBD1 (6 bases). V was cut by 4 bases and J by 3 bases, with 12 bases left in between. The CDR3 is made up of 13 amino acids. CDR1 is GTSNPN and CDR2 is SVGIG in the germline V gene (reference sequence). The CDR3 nucleotides read TGTGCCTGGAAAAAGGACAGTGAAGAGACCCAGTACTTC. It encodes CAWKKDSEETQYF.

The CDR3 DNA follows: TGTGCCAGTAGTCCGAGTGCCAGCGGGAACACAGATACGCAGTATTTT. Translating gives CASSPSASGNTDTQYF. The V call is TRBV19, the J call TRBJ2-3; the match to TRBD2 covers 7 bases. Germline V gene lookup returns CDR1 LNHDA and CDR2 SQIVND (reference sequence). CDR3 length equals 16 residues. The trim removed 5 bases at V and 2 bases at J, leaving 10 bases unmatched.

CDR3 protein: CASSLSGRPYEQYF. The CDR3 nucleotides read TGTGCCAGCAGCTTAAGTGGGAGGCCCTACGAGCAGTACTTC. The rearrangement joins TRBV7-9 to TRBJ2-7, with a weak D call TRBD2 (6 bases). CDR1 is SEHNR, CDR2 FQNEAQ, per germline (reference sequence). The CDR3 is 14 amino acids. The V end was cut by 2 bases, the J end by 2 bases, with 10 bases between.

The V gene is TRBV14, the J gene TRBJ2-7; 11 bases map to TRBD2. The CDR3 is 15 amino acids. Germline CDR1 SGHDN, CDR2 FVKESK. After removal of 3 bases from V and 2 bases from J, the junction contained 3 bases not matched to a gene. CDR3 nucleotide sequence: TGTGCCAGCAGCCAGCTACTAGCGGGGGCCTACGAGCAGTACTTC. This translates into CASSQLLAGAYEQYF.

The count of this clone is one. The rearrangement links TRBV11-3 to TRBJ2-3; a possible D gene is TRBD2 (5 bases). The CDR3 runs to 14 residues. The V gene's germline CDR1 is SGHNT and CDR2 YENEEA. Trimming stripped 2 bases from V and 6 bases from J, with 12 bases between. The CDR3 DNA sequence: TGTGCCAGCAGCTTAACTAGACTGTCCGATACGCAGTATTTT. Translated: CASSLTRLSDTQYF. Variable domain in full (rest from reference TRBV11-3 and TRBJ2-3): EAGVVQSPRYKIIEKKQPVAFWCNPISGHNTLYWYLQNLGQGPELLIRYENEEAVDDSQLPKDRFSAERLKGVDSTLKIQPAELGDSAVYLCASSLTRLSDTQYFGPGTRLTVL.

The chain recombines TRBV2 with TRBJ2-2; D might be TRBD1 (5 bases). The V and J ends lost 4 bases and 5 bases respectively, with 17 bases between them. Germline CDR1 and CDR2: SNHLY and FYNNEI. The CDR3 totals 16 residues. The CDR3 loop is CASSVRSTVLTGELFF. CDR3 bases: TGTGCCAGCAGTGTACGATCGACAGTGTTGACCGGGGAGCTGTTTTTT.

On this clone: Other DNA sequences in the same sample also yield this CDR3. The chain employs TRBV6-5 and TRBJ1-1; weak D call: TRBD1 (5 bases). The ends were cut back, 2 bases at V and 7 bases at J, with 8 bases in the middle. Germline V gene lookup returns CDR1 MNHEY and CDR2 SVGAGI. The CDR3 is made up of 12 amino acids. CDR3 region: CASSYGAGEAFF. The DNA of the CDR3 is TGTGCCAGCAGTTACGGGGCAGGTGAAGCTTTCTTT.

The chain couples TRBV21-1 to TRBJ2-7; the table calls TRBD1, which could not be checked here. TRBV21-1 counts as a pseudogene. The CDR3 is made up of 15 amino acids. CDR3 sequence reads: CASSNDRVGHYEQYF. In DNA, the CDR3 is TGTGCCAGCAGCAATGACAGGGTTGGTCACTACGAGCAGTACTTC.

About this clone: The same CDR3 also results from other DNA sequences found in this sample. V and J are TRBV6-5 and TRBJ1-6, with TRBD1 matching 8 bases. Germline trimming cut 8 bases from V and 7 bases from J; bases unmatched to any gene: 4. This CDR3 is built from 13 residues. Germline V gives CDR1 MNHEY, CDR2 SVGAGI. CDR3 nucleotide sequence: TGTGCCAGCTGGACAGGGTCGAATTCACCCCTCCACTTT. Its translation: CASWTGSNSPLHF.

This clone was seen only a few times. The V and J genes are TRBV12-3 or TRBV12-4 and TRBJ1-1; unclear D gene. The CDR3 has 11 amino acids. V lost 4 bases, J lost 5 bases, and 5 bases lay in between. The CDR3 region has the DNA TGTGCCAGCAGTTACACAACTGAAGCTTTCTTT. Translation: CASSYTTEAFF.

The gene calls are TRBV29-1 and TRBJ1-5; D might be TRBD1 (5 bases). V lost 7 bases to trimming and J lost 5 bases, with 15 bases between them. The CDR3 sequence is 13 residues long. The germline V gene has CDR1 SQVTM and CDR2 ANQGSEA. CDR3 DNA: TGCAGCGCGGAGATAGGGGCCGATCAGCCCCAGCATTTT. Translated: CSAEIGADQPQHF.

The chain couples TRBV6-5 to TRBJ1-2; 9 bases align to TRBD1. V gave up 5 bases and J gave up 4 bases; unmatched junction bases: 8. The length of the CDR3 is 15 residues. Looked up from germline, CDR1 is MNHEY and CDR2 is SVGAGI. Here the CDR3 reads CASSTSGTGPYGYTF. The DNA of the CDR3 is TGTGCCAGCAGTACATCCGGGACAGGGCCCTATGGCTACACCTTC.

The chain is built from TRBV2 and TRBJ1-4; D is undetermined. The V end was cut by 4 bases, the J end by 7 bases, with 7 bases between. The CDR3 is 12 amino acids. Germline lookup yields CDR1 SNHLY and CDR2 FYNNEI. CDR3 nucleotide sequence: TGTGCCAGCAGTGTATCGAGTGAAAAACTGTTTTTT. As protein: CASSVSSEKLFF.

With regard to this clone: Other nucleotide sequences from this sample produce the same CDR3. The rearrangement joins TRBV19 to TRBJ2-1, with D possibly being TRBD2 (5 bases). The CDR3 has 13 residues. Germline V gives CDR1 LNHDA, CDR2 SQIVND (reference sequence). The germline V and J ends were trimmed by 4 bases and 4 bases, with 8 bases remaining between them. This chain's CDR3 is CASSTTSYNEQFF. Written as DNA, the CDR3 is TGTGCCAGTAGTACAACTAGTTACAATGAGCAGTTCTTC.

The rearrangement joins TRBV11-1 to TRBJ2-1; TRBD2 matches at 13 bases. Germline V gives CDR1 SGHAT, CDR2 FQDESV (reference sequence). With V trimmed by 5 bases and J by 10 bases, 8 bases remained unmatched. The CDR3 is made up of 15 amino acids. This CDR3 is CASSILAGGPSEQFF. The CDR3, as DNA: TGTGCCAGCAGCATACTAGCGGGAGGGCCTTCCGAGCAGTTCTTC.

The chain has TRBV25-1 and TRBJ2-1, with 11 bases aligning to TRBD2. The trim removed 4 bases at V and 5 bases at J, leaving 4 bases unmatched. CDR1 is MGHDK and CDR2 is SYGVNS in the germline V gene. This CDR3 has 15 amino acids. DNA of the CDR3: TGTGCCAGCAGTGTCGGACTAGCGGGTAACAATGAGCAGTTCTTC. Translation gives CASSVGLAGNNEQFF.

The chain couples TRBV2 to TRBJ1-2, with D tentatively TRBD1 (6 bases). The CDR3 contains 17 residues. Germline-derived CDR1 and CDR2 are SNHLY and FYNNEI. V was cut by 4 bases and J by 6 bases, with 24 bases left in between. As DNA, the CDR3 is TGTGCCAGCAGTGCCATTGACAGGACACGCCAACTTCATGGCTACACCTTC. Amino acids: CASSAIDRTRQLHGYTF. Complete variable domain (other parts from reference TRBV2 and TRBJ1-2): EPEVTQTPSHQVTQMGQEVILRCVPISNHLYFYWYRQILGQKVEFLVSFYNNEISEKSEIFDDQFSVERPDGSNFTLKIRSTKLEDSAMYFCASSAIDRTRQLHGYTFGSGTRLTVV.

The rearrangement links TRBV11-2 to TRBJ2-3, with D perhaps matching TRBD1 (6 bases). Trimming took off 1 base at V and 3 bases at J, with 23 bases between the two ends. The CDR3 runs 19 residues. Germline V gives CDR1 SGHAT, CDR2 FQNNGV. CDR3 protein: CASSLVGWEGGVTTDTQYF. CDR3 DNA: TGTGCCAGCAGCTTAGTCGGCTGGGAAGGGGGAGTAACAACAGATACGCAGTATTTT.

The chain is built from TRBV9 and TRBJ2-1, with 7 nucleotides matching TRBD2. J gave up 4 bases and V 3 bases, and 7 bases lay outside the gene matches. The CDR3 extends over 15 amino acids. The germline gives CDR1 SGDLS, CDR2 YYNGEE. Here the CDR3 reads CASSAAGALYNEQFF. The CDR3 DNA is TGTGCCAGCAGCGCCGCGGGAGCCCTATACAATGAGCAGTTCTTC. Complete variable domain (other parts from reference TRBV9 and TRBJ2-1): DSGVTQTPKHLITATGQRVTLRCSPRSGDLSVYWYQQSLDQGLQFLIQYYNGEERAKGNILERFSAQQFPDLHSELNLSSLELGDSALYFCASSAAGALYNEQFFGPGTRLTVL.

J is TRBJ1-4 and V is TRBV3-1 (or the pseudogene TRBV3-2); 7 bases align to TRBD1. The CDR3 has 14 residues. Germline V CDR1 and CDR2: LGHDT, YNNKEL (reference sequence). V was pared by 4 bases and J by 4 bases, with 3 bases of the junction left unmatched. The CDR3 DNA sequence: TGTGCCAGCAGCCCCAGGGGGTATAATGAAAAACTGTTTTTT. Translating it yields CASSPRGYNEKLFF.